Described below is a single T cell receptor (beta chain) sequence and its context. Use of 60 Vbeta and 13 Jbeta primers characterized the PCR. Generated by immunoSEQ multiplex PCR, the TCRdb table keeps only in-frame clones and is missing some. The repertoire holds tens of thousands of clones, with 85% to 95% as singletons. The data originate from a study of cytomegalovirus exposure and HLA in healthy donors. The TCR comes from a young woman in good health and CMV-seronegative. The sequencing input was PBMCs.

The CDR3 DNA reads TGTGCCAGCAGAACCGGGTTATCTGGAAACACCATATATTTT. Amino acid sequence: CASRTGLSGNTIYF. The rearrangement uses TRBV6-5 and TRBJ1-3, with unresolved D. The ends were cut back, 6 bases at V and 1 base at J, with 10 bases in the middle. The CDR3 consists of 14 residues. CDR1 MNHEY and CDR2 SVGAGI come from the germline V gene.